The text below deals with one T cell receptor beta chain. This receptor's antigen is unknown. Base qualities are not at hand, and no much larger clone is one base apart. The sample originates from a study of T cell responses to AZD1222 COVID-19 vaccine (dated by TCRdb to the early 2020s). About the study as a whole: A total of 230 to 250 trial participants underwent TCR sequencing, of whom about 210 had received two doses of AZD1222 and around 25 had received two doses of the MenACWY control vaccine. Trial participants were enrolled into age subgroups of 18-55, 56-69 and 70-plus years, which contained approximately 150, 30 and 60 TCR-sequenced participants, respectively.

Reading the label with the study, this specimen's time point is: about 28 days (+/-7) after the second vaccine dose. Because spike-specific TCR depth and breadth did not differ between the two schedules, AZD1222 recipients who got a second dose at roughly 4 weeks were pooled with those who got a second dose at roughly 12 weeks. Samples from vaccinated people were obtained from the UK trials COV001 and COV002, which included a single-blind randomized controlled phase 2/3 trial of AZD1222 (ChAdOx1 nCoV-19) in healthy adults. For TCRbeta chain sequencing, PBMC samples were collected from trial participants at day 0 and at day 28 after the second dose. V is cut by 4 bases and J by 2 bases, and the space between the germline ends is 4 bases. The CDR3 holds 11 amino acids from the cysteine to the phenylalanine. The read is trimmed to its CDR3 DNA, 33 bases read in frame from base 1. CDR1 SQVTM and CDR2 ANQGSEA were looked up in the germline V gene.

The CDR3 regions of human TCRbeta chains were analyzed by immunosequencing. As for how the authors treated the data: Repertoire TCRs were matched against a reference library of SARS-CoV-2-specific TCRs generated with the MIRA antigen-specificity platform. Breadth was defined as the fraction of unique TCRs that were SARS-CoV-2-associated. Depth was defined as the fraction of total T cells that were SARS-CoV-2-associated. Using the MIRA data, each spike-specific TCR was mapped to the spike region that the TCR reacts to and placed in a CD4 or CD8 class. Log10-transformed breadth and depth values were compared by one-way ANOVA with Sidak's multiple comparisons tests. TCRdb retrieved this table from immuneACCESS and kept in-frame rearrangements only. Not all clones are present; in checked studies, unresolved V genes account for under half, and no reason is known for the remainder. V and J calls and clone size are those listed in that table; D and trimming were worked out from the DNA. This sample gives 130,000 to 150,000 clones in total; just over 90% of them show up just once. The ten largest clones take up about 1.8% of the sample.

Broader findings and caveats from the paper: Reportedly, close to half of the unique spike-specific TCRs recognized epitopes lying outside the regions that are mutated in the B.1.351 and B.1.1.7 variants. After two AZD1222 doses, both the breadth and the depth of spike-specific TCRs were significantly higher than at day 0 and than in MenACWY recipients. No day 14 peak-response samples were available, so repertoires were characterized only after the peak T cell response. The vaccine-associated CD4 TCRs covered the entire spike protein, and the dominant responses fell in regions 160-218 and 743-854. In the small 56-69-year group, the increase in depth fell short of significance, most likely because of low power. Participants were mostly white British and included more females than males, and it was suggested by the authors that clonal diversity may have been underestimated. Conclusions about previously exposed vaccinees were limited because only six or seven AZD1222 recipients were SARS-CoV-2 seropositive at baseline.

This receptor was identified in an adult who received the AZD1222 COVID-19 vaccine. Sequenced material: peripheral blood, taken 28 days after the second AZD1222 dose. The chain couples TRBV29-1 to TRBJ2-3, with the D gene too uncertain to name. The nucleotides are TGCAGCGTTGCCTTCACAGATACGCAGTATTTT. Translated, it gives CSVAFTDTQYF.